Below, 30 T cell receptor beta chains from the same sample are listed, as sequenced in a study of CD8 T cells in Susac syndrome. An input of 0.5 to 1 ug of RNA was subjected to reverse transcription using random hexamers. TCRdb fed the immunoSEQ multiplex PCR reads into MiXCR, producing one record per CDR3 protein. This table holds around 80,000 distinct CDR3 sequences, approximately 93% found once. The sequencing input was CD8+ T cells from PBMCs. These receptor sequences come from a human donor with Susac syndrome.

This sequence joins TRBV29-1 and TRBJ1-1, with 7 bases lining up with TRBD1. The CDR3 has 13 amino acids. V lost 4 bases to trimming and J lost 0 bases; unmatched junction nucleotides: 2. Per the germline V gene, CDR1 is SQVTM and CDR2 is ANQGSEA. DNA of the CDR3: TGCAGCGTTGTGGGACAGATGAACACTGAAGCTTTCTTT. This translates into CSVVGQMNTEAFF.

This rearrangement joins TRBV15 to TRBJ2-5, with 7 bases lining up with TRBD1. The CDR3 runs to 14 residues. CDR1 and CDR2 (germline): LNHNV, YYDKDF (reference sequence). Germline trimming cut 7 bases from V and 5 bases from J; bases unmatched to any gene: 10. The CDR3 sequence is CATTNRGSHETQYF. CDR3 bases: TGTGCCACCACCAACAGGGGTTCGCACGAGACCCAGTACTTC.

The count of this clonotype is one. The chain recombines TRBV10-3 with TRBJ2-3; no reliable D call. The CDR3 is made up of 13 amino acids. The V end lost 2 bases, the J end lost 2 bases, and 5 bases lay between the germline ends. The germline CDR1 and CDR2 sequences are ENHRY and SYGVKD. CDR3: CAISEGDTDTQYF. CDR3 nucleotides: TGTGCCATCAGTGAGGGGGACACAGATACGCAGTATTTT.

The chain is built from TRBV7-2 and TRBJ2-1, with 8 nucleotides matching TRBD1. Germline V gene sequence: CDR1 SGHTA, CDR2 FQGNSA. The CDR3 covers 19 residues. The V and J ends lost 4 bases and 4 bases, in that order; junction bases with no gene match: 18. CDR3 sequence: CASSSHPPWTGYRYNEQFF. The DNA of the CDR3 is TGTGCCAGCAGCTCTCACCCACCTTGGACAGGGTATAGATACAATGAGCAGTTCTTC.

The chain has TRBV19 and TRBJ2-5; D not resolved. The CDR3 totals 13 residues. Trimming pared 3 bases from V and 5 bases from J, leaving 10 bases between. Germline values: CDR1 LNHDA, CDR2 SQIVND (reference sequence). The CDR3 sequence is CASSIGQVETQYF. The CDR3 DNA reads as TGTGCCAGTAGTATCGGGCAAGTGGAGACCCAGTACTTC.

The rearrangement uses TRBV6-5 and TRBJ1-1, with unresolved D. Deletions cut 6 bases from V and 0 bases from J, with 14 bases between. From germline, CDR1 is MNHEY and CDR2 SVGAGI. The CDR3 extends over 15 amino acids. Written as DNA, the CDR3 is TGTGCCAGCAGCCTGAGACGGCAGATGAACACTGAAGCTTTCTTT. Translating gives CASSLRRQMNTEAFF.

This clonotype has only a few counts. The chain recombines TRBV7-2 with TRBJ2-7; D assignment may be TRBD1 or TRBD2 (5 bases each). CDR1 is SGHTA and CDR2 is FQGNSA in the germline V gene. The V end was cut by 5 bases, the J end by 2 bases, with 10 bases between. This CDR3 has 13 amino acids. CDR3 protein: CASSLVGAYEQYF. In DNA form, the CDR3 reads TGTGCCAGCAGCCTCGTGGGGGCCTACGAGCAGTACTTC. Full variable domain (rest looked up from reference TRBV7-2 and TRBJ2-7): GAGVSQSPSNKVTEKGKDVELRCDPISGHTALYWYRQSLGQGLEFLIYFQGNSAPDKSGLPSDRFSAERTGGSVSTLTIQRTQQEDSAVYLCASSLVGAYEQYFGPGTRLTVT.

The DNA of the CDR3 is TGTGCCAGCAGTTACTTGACCGGGACAGGCTACAATGAGCAGTTCTTC. It specifies CASSYLTGTGYNEQFF. The genes are TRBV6-2 or TRBV6-3 and TRBJ2-1; 8 nucleotides line up with TRBD1. The length of the CDR3 is 16 residues. Trimming at V came to 1 base and at J to 3 bases, leaving 5 bases not matched to a gene. Germline assignment: CDR1 MNHEY and CDR2 SVGEGT.

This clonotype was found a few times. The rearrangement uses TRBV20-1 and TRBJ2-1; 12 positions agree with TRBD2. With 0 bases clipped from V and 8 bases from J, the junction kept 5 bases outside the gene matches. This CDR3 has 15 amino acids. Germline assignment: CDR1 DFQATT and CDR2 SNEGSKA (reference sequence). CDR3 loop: CSARETSGRRDEQFF. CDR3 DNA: TGCAGTGCTAGAGAAACTAGCGGGAGGCGGGATGAGCAGTTCTTC.

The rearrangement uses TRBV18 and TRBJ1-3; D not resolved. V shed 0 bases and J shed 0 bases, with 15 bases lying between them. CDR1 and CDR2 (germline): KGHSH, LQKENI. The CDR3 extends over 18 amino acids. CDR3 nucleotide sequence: TGTGCCAGCTCACCACCTACAATTACAGTACTCTCTGGAAACACCATATATTTT. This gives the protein CASSPPTITVLSGNTIYF.

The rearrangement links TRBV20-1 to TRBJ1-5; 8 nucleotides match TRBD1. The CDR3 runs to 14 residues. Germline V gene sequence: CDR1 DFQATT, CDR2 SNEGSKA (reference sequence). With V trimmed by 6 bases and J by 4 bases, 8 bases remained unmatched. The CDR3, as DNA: TGCAGTGCCAAGGCGACAGGGGTTAATCAGCCCCAGCATTTT. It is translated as CSAKATGVNQPQHF.

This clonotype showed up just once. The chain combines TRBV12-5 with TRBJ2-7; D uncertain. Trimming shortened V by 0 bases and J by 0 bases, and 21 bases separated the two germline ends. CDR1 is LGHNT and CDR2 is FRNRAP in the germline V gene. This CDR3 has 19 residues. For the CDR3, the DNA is TGTGCTAGTGGTTTGGTACAGAGCTCGTTCATGGCCTTCTCCTACGAGCAGTACTTC. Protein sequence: CASGLVQSSFMAFSYEQYF.

CDR3 residues: CASSYSKQGASGYTF. The CDR3 nucleotides read TGTGCCAGCAGTTACTCGAAGCAGGGGGCCTCTGGCTACACCTTC. This chain uses TRBV6-5 with TRBJ1-2; 8 bases are a match to TRBD1. The germline V gene encodes CDR1 MNHEY and CDR2 SVGAGI. The CDR3 is 15 residues long. Unmatched junction bases numbered 7, after V lost 0 bases and J lost 7 bases.

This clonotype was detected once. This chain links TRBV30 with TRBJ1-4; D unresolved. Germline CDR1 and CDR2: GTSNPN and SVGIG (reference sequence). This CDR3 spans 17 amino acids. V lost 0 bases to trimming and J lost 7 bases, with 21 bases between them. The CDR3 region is CAWSVMARRSVGEKLFF. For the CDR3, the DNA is TGTGCCTGGAGTGTAATGGCACGGAGAAGCGTTGGTGAAAAACTGTTTTTT.

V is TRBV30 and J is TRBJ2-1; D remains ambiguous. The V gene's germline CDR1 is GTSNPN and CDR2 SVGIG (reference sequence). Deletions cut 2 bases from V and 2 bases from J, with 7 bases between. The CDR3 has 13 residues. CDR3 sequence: CAWSPGTYNEQFF. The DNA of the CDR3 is TGTGCCTGGAGTCCAGGTACCTACAATGAGCAGTTCTTC.

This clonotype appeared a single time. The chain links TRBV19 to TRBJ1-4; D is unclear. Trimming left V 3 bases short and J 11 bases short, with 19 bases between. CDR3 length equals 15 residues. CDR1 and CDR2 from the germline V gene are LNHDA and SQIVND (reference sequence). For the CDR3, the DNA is TGTGCCAGTAGTATCAGCAGCGGGGATTTAAAGAAACTGTTTTTT. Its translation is CASSISSGDLKKLFF.

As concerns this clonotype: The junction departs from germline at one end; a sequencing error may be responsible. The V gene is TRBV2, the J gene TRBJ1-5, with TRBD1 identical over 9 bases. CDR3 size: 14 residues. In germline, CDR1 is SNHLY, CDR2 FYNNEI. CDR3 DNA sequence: TGTGCCGGCAGCATGACAGGGGGGAATCAGCCCCAGCATTTT. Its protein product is CAGSMTGGNQPQHF.

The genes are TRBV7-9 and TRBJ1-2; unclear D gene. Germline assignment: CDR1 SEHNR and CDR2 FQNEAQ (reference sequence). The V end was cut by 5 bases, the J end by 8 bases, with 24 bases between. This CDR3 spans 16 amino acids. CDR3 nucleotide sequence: TGTGCCAGCAGCCCTTACCCTCCTGGCCCTTCCGGGGGCTACACCTTC. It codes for CASSPYPPGPSGGYTF.

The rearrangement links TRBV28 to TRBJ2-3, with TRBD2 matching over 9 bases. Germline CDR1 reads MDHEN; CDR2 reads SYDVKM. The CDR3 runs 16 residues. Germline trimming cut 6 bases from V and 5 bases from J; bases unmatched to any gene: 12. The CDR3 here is CASSHLGIAGEDTQYF. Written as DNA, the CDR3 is TGTGCCAGCAGCCACCTTGGGATAGCGGGGGAAGATACGCAGTATTTT.

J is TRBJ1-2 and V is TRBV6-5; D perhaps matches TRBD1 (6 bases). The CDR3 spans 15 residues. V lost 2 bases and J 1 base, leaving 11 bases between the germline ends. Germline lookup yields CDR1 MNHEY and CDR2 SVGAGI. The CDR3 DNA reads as TGTGCCAGCAGTTACGTCCCGGACAGTAACTATGGCTACACCTTC. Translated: CASSYVPDSNYGYTF.

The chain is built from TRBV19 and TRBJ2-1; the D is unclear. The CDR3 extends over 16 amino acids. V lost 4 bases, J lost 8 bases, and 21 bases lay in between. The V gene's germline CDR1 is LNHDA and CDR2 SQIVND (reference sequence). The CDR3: CASSTGQHPPIDEQFF. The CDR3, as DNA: TGTGCCAGTAGTACAGGCCAACACCCCCCAATCGATGAGCAGTTCTTC. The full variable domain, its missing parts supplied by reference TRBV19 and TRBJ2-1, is DGGITQSPKYLFRKEGQNVTLSCEQNLNHDAMYWYRQDPGQGLRLIYYSQIVNDFQKGDIAEGYSVSREKKESFPLTVTSAQKNPTAFYLCASSTGQHPPIDEQFFGPGTRLTVL.

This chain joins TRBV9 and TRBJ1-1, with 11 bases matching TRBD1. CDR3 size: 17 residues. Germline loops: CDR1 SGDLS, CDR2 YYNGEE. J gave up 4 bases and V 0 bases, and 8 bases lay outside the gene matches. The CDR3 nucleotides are TGTGCCAGCAGCGTAGAAGGGACAGGGGGGTTAGGCACTGAAGCTTTCTTT. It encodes CASSVEGTGGLGTEAFF.

In DNA, the CDR3 is TGTGCCAGCAGTAACACAGGTAGCGGCTACACCTTC. Its protein product is CASSNTGSGYTF. V is TRBV27 and J is TRBJ1-2; weak D call: TRBD1 (5 bases). This CDR3 spans 12 amino acids. Germline assignment: CDR1 MNHEY and CDR2 SMNVEV (reference sequence). The V end lost 5 bases, the J end lost 8 bases, and 12 bases lay between the germline ends.

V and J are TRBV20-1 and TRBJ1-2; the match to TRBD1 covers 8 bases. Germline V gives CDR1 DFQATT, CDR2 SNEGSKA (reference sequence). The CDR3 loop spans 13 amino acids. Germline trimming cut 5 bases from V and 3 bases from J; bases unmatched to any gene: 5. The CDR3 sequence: CSASTGADYGYTF. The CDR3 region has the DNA TGCAGTGCTTCGACAGGGGCAGACTATGGCTACACCTTC.

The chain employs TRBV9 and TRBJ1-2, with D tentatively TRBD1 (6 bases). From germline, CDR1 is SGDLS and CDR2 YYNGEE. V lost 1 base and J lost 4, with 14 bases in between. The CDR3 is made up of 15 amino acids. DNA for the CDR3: TGTGCCAGCAGCGTAACCCCCTCGGGGGCCTATGGCTACACCTTC. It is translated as CASSVTPSGAYGYTF. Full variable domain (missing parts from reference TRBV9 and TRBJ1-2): DSGVTQTPKHLITATGQRVTLRCSPRSGDLSVYWYQQSLDQGLQFLIQYYNGEERAKGNILERFSAQQFPDLHSELNLSSLELGDSALYFCASSVTPSGAYGYTFGSGTRLTVV.

In nucleotides, the CDR3 is TGTGCCAGCAGCCAGGGGACAGGGCCCTACAATGAGCAGTTCTTC. Protein sequence: CASSQGTGPYNEQFF. The rearrangement links TRBV14 to TRBJ2-1; 9 bases fit TRBD1. V was pared by 3 bases and J by 2 bases, with 2 bases of the junction left unmatched. Germline CDR1 reads SGHDN; CDR2 reads FVKESK. The CDR3 covers 15 residues.

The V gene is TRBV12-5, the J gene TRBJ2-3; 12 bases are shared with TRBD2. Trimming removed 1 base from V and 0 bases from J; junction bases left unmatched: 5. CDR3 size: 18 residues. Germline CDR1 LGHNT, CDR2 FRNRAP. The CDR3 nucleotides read TGTGCTAGTGGTTTGGGCTCACTAGCGGGAGGTAGCACAGATACGCAGTATTTT. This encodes CASGLGSLAGGSTDTQYF.

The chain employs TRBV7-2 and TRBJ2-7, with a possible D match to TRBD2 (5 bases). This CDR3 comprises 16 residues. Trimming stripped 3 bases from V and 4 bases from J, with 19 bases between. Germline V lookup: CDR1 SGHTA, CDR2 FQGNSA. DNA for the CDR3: TGTGCCAGCAGCTTGGGTTCTAGCTCTTCGGGATACGAGCAGTACTTC. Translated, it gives CASSLGSSSSGYEQYF.

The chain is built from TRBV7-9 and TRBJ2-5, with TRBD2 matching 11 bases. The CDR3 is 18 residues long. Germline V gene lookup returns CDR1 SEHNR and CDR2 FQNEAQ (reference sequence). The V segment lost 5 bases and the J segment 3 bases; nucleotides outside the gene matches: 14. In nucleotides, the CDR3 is TGTGCCAGCAGCCTAATAAGGGGACTAGCGGAGACTAAAGAGACCCAGTACTTC. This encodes CASSLIRGLAETKETQYF.

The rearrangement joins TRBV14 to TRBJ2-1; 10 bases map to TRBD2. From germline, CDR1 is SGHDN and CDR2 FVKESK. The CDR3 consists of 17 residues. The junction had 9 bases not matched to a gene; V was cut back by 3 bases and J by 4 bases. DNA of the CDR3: TGTGCCAGCAGCCACACAAGGGGACTAGCGAGGTACAATGAGCAGTTCTTC. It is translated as CASSHTRGLARYNEQFF.